This record concerns one T cell receptor (beta chain) sequence. Its matching antigen is unknown. The CDR3 ends on some other residue instead of the conserved phenylalanine or tryptophan, so this is likely a read error. The data were taken from a study of T cell repertoires in cytomegalovirus infection. Study overall: Selection of CMV epitopes for the study included recently identified HLA-C-restricted and well-studied HLA-B-restricted ones. Both a matching HLA type and CMV infection were indicated by public TCR beta signatures.

TCRdb reprocessed the reads via MiXCR and lists one record per CDR3 protein. The sample contains some 920,000 distinct CDR3 sequences, approximately 31% of which appear only once. The CDR3 sequence is 16 residues long. In germline, CDR1 is SGHTA, CDR2 FQGNSA. V was cut by 5 bases and J by 1 base, with 16 bases left in between. The chain recombines TRBV7-2 with TRBJ2-3; D is perhaps TRBD1 (5 bases). The TCR comes from a human donor in good health (CMV status not recorded). Some clones in this sample may be carry-over from other donors' samples. This sample comprised cultured CD8+ T cells from PBMCs, obtained from culture after CMV antigen stimulation. The CDR3 coding sequence is TGTGCCAGCAGCCCGCCGACAGTGTGGCGCACAGATACGCAGTATTCT. This sequence encodes CASSPPTVWRTDTQYS.